Described below is a single TCR beta chain sequence and its context. CDR1 is SGDLS, CDR2 YYNGEE, per germline. Trimming removed 4 bases from V and 5 bases from J; junction bases left unmatched: 7. This CDR3 comprises 15 residues. This entry is derived from a study of blood T cell repertoires in COVID-19. Study as a whole: Both acute and convalescent COVID-19 samples were obtained from the United States, Italy and Spain. Sources were T cells, B-cell-depleted T cells, or PBMCs; the material itself was cDNA or gDNA.

In the original workflow: Amplified reference gene primers provided the basis for estimating nucleated cell counts. Assay: immunoSEQ multiplex PCR; the TCRdb copy retains only in-frame clones and omits some. V and J calls and clone size are copied from that table; D and trimming were computed from the DNA. This repertoire shows approximately 84,000 clones, about 83% found once; its top ten account for roughly 30%. Sample: peripheral blood. The sequence was obtained from a woman older than 75 with acute or convalescent COVID-19. The chain is built from TRBV9 and TRBJ2-5, with 11 bases fitting TRBD1. The CDR3 region has the DNA TGTGCCAGCAGCCCAGGACAGGGGGCAGGGGAGACCCAGTACTTC. Translating it yields CASSPGQGAGETQYF.